This entry lists 28 T cell receptor beta chains sequenced from one sample in a study of shared clonotypes between healthy human individuals. Here immunoSEQ multiplex PCR was the method, and the copy in TCRdb shows in-frame clones only, minus some. The profile shows roughly 1.5 million clones, roughly 98% of them singletons. The specimen was naive CD4+ T cells sorted from blood. As for subset: CD45RA+ positively selected. The source of these receptors is a man aged 25 to 40 in good health.

This rearrangement joins TRBV6-5 to TRBJ1-5; TRBD1 matches at 7 bases. The V and J ends lost 6 bases and 0 bases, in that order; junction bases with no gene match: 5. Germline loops: CDR1 MNHEY, CDR2 SVGAGI. The CDR3 consists of 15 residues. For the CDR3, the DNA is TGTGCCAGCAGGACAGGGAGAATTAGCAATCAGCCCCAGCATTTT. Its translation is CASRTGRISNQPQHF.

This clone has more than one count but fewer than ten. Other DNA sequences of this sample code for an identical CDR3. The CDR3 nucleotides read TGCGCCAGCAGCTTGGGGGAGAACACTGAAGCTTTCTTT. Encoded protein: CASSLGENTEAFF. The rearrangement joins TRBV5-1 to TRBJ1-1, with D unclear. Trimming took off 0 bases at V and 1 base at J, with 4 bases between the two ends. This CDR3 has 13 residues. Germline V gives CDR1 SGHRS, CDR2 YFSETQ.

This clone was counted a single time. Relative to the germline gene, one junction end is altered; a read error may explain this. The chain links TRBV28 to TRBJ1-1; possible D gene TRBD1, 5 bases. The CDR3 covers 13 residues. Germline lookup yields CDR1 MDHEN and CDR2 SYDVKM. The CDR3 is CASRGGVRPPEGF. The DNA of the CDR3 is TGTGCCAGCAGGGGGGGTGTCAGGCCACCGGAGGGCTTT.

The rearrangement joins TRBV9 to TRBJ1-3; a possible D gene is TRBD1 (5 bases). CDR1 is SGDLS and CDR2 is YYNGEE in the germline V gene. The V end was cut by 6 bases, the J end by 8 bases, with 15 bases between. This CDR3 has 13 residues. In nucleotides, the CDR3 is TGTGCCAGCAATTACAGGCTCGGAGACACCATATATTTT. Amino acids: CASNYRLGDTIYF.

V gene TRBV5-1 combines with J gene TRBJ2-7; 10 bases align to TRBD2. The CDR3 has 13 residues. Germline-derived CDR1 and CDR2 are SGHRS and YFSETQ. V lost 4 bases and J lost 4; bases outside the gene matches: 2. CDR3 sequence reads: CASSPSGRYEQYF. The CDR3 nucleotides read TGCGCCAGCAGCCCTAGCGGGAGATACGAGCAGTACTTC. The full variable domain, its missing parts supplied by reference TRBV5-1 and TRBJ2-7, is KAGVTQTPRYLIKTRGQQVTLSCSPISGHRSVSWYQQTPGQGLQFLFEYFSETQRNKGNFPGRFSGRQFSNSRSEMNVSTLELGDSALYLCASSPSGRYEQYFGPGTRLTVT.

The chain recombines TRBV5-1 with TRBJ2-7; the match to TRBD2 covers 14 bases. V lost 4 bases and J lost 3; bases outside the gene matches: 6. This CDR3 region has 16 residues. Per germline, CDR1 SGHRS and CDR2 YFSETQ. The CDR3 DNA reads TGCGCCAGCAGCGCCGGGACTAGCGGGAGAGTCTACGAGCAGTACTTC. Translation: CASSAGTSGRVYEQYF. Full variable domain (rest looked up from reference TRBV5-1 and TRBJ2-7): KAGVTQTPRYLIKTRGQQVTLSCSPISGHRSVSWYQQTPGQGLQFLFEYFSETQRNKGNFPGRFSGRQFSNSRSEMNVSTLELGDSALYLCASSAGTSGRVYEQYFGPGTRLTVT.

The chain joins TRBV7-6 to TRBJ2-3; the D gene is possibly TRBD1 (5 bases). This CDR3 comprises 16 residues. The V gene's germline CDR1 is SGHVS and CDR2 FNYEAQ. With 0 bases removed from V and 0 bases from J, the gap between germline ends came to 10 bases. CDR3 protein: CASSLAGAPSTDTQYF. The DNA of the CDR3 is TGTGCCAGCAGCTTAGCAGGGGCGCCGAGCACAGATACGCAGTATTTT.

This chain uses TRBV28 with TRBJ1-2, with 7 positions matching TRBD1. Germline V gives CDR1 MDHEN, CDR2 SYDVKM. There are 13 residues in the CDR3. Trimming cost V 5 bases and J 3 bases; bases outside gene matches: 3. CDR3 loop: CASSGTEYYGYTF. As DNA, the CDR3 is TGTGCCAGCAGTGGGACAGAGTACTATGGCTACACCTTC.

DNA of the CDR3: TGTGCCAGCTCCCTGGGATCAGCGGGAGCCTACAATGAGCAGTTCTTC. This codes for CASSLGSAGAYNEQFF. The rearrangement links TRBV18 to TRBJ2-1; the match to TRBD2 covers 8 bases. This CDR3 comprises 16 residues. V lost 6 bases and J lost 2; bases outside the gene matches: 9. Germline V gene lookup returns CDR1 KGHSH and CDR2 LQKENI.

Of note for this clone: Sequence at one end of the junction differs from germline and may be a read error. V and J are TRBV7-7 and TRBJ2-7; D not certain. This CDR3 comprises 16 residues. The germline CDR1 and CDR2 sequences are SSHAT and FNYEAQ (reference sequence). CDR3 loop: CASSFPHKDAPYEQYF. The CDR3 DNA follows: TGTGCTAGCAGCTTCCCCCACAAGGACGCTCCTTACGAGCAGTACTTC.

The rearrangement uses TRBV18 and TRBJ2-2; D could derive from TRBD1 or TRBD2 (5 bases each). Per germline, CDR1 KGHSH and CDR2 LQKENI. The CDR3 is 16 amino acids. The V and J ends lost 3 bases and 1 base respectively, with 12 bases between them. The CDR3 loop is CASSPGTARNTGELFF. The CDR3 nucleotides read TGTGCCAGCTCACCGGGGACCGCTAGGAACACCGGGGAGCTGTTTTTT.

The chain couples TRBV2 to TRBJ1-2; D not certain. Germline V gives CDR1 SNHLY, CDR2 FYNNEI. This CDR3 has 13 amino acids. Trimming stripped 4 bases from V and 6 bases from J, with 12 bases between. This chain's CDR3 is CASSAGETDGYTF. CDR3 bases: TGTGCCAGCAGTGCCGGGGAAACGGATGGCTACACCTTC.

This sequence joins TRBV5-1 and TRBJ2-1, with D hard to call. The CDR3 loop spans 12 amino acids. Deletions cut 7 bases from V and 5 bases from J, with 10 bases between. CDR1 is SGHRS, CDR2 YFSETQ, per germline. The CDR3 DNA sequence: TGCGCCAGCGGGGTAAGGGACAATGAGCAGTTCTTC. Encoded protein: CASGVRDNEQFF. Using reference TRBV5-1 and TRBJ2-1 for the parts outside the CDR3, the full variable domain is KAGVTQTPRYLIKTRGQQVTLSCSPISGHRSVSWYQQTPGQGLQFLFEYFSETQRNKGNFPGRFSGRQFSNSRSEMNVSTLELGDSALYLCASGVRDNEQFFGPGTRLTVL.

The chain has TRBV2 and TRBJ1-5, with a weak D call TRBD1 (6 bases). The length of the CDR3 is 14 residues. Per the germline V gene, CDR1 is SNHLY and CDR2 is FYNNEI. Trimming removed 8 bases at V and 0 bases at J, with 11 bases between. This CDR3 reads CASRDNHSNQPQHF. The CDR3, as DNA: TGTGCCAGCCGGGACAACCATAGCAATCAGCCCCAGCATTTT.

The chain couples TRBV9 to TRBJ2-3; possible D gene TRBD1, 5 bases. Trimming left V 3 bases short and J 1 base short, with 9 bases between. The CDR3 is 14 residues long. CDR1 and CDR2 from the germline V gene are SGDLS and YYNGEE. Here the CDR3 reads CASSAGHRTDTQYF. DNA of the CDR3: TGTGCCAGCAGCGCCGGACACCGCACAGATACGCAGTATTTT.

On this clone itself: The same CDR3 also results from other DNA sequences found in this sample. The chain has TRBV7-2 and TRBJ2-5; D not certain. Germline V gives CDR1 SGHTA, CDR2 FQGNSA. The CDR3 consists of 12 residues. Trimming stripped 5 bases from V and 5 bases from J, with 9 bases between. The CDR3 reads CASSPLRETQYF. CDR3 coding DNA: TGTGCCAGCAGCCCCCTCCGGGAGACCCAGTACTTC.

This chain connects TRBV7-2 to TRBJ2-3; perhaps TRBD2 as D (5 bases). The germline V gene encodes CDR1 SGHTA and CDR2 FQGNSA. V lost 5 bases to trimming and J lost 0 bases, with 9 bases between them. The CDR3 contains 14 residues. The CDR3: CASSPGISTDTQYF. CDR3 sequence (DNA): TGTGCCAGCAGCCCCGGGATTAGCACAGATACGCAGTATTTT.

CDR3 residues: CASSLAGQGTEAFF. CDR3 sequence (DNA): TGTGCCAGCAGCTTAGCCGGACAGGGCACTGAAGCTTTCTTT. V is TRBV7-3 and J is TRBJ1-1, with 8 bases lining up with TRBD1. The J segment lost 4 bases and the V segment lost 2 bases, leaving 3 bases of the junction unmatched. This CDR3 has 14 residues. Germline V gives CDR1 SGHTA, CDR2 FQGTGA. The complete variable domain, with remaining parts taken from reference TRBV7-3 and TRBJ1-1, reads GAGVSQTPSNKVTEKGKYVELRCDPISGHTALYWYRQSLGQGPEFLIYFQGTGAADDSGLPNDRFFAVRPEGSVSTLKIQRTERGDSAVYLCASSLAGQGTEAFFGQGTRLTVV.

In regard to this clone: One end of the junction varies from germline; a read error may be responsible. This chain uses TRBV7-9 with TRBJ1-5, with TRBD1 as a possible D gene (5 bases). The CDR3 length is 14 residues. From germline, CDR1 is SEHNR and CDR2 FQNEAQ (reference sequence). The DNA for the CDR3 is TGTGCCAGCAGCTCCTCTCGGGGCAATCAGTCCCAGCATTTT. Translated: CASSSSRGNQSQHF.

The chain has TRBV5-4 and TRBJ1-1; 8 bases match TRBD1. After removal of 4 bases from V and 8 bases from J, the junction contained 10 bases not matched to a gene. The CDR3 sequence is 14 residues long. Germline V CDR1 and CDR2: SGHNT, YYREEE (reference sequence). The CDR3 DNA reads TGTGCCAGCAGCAGGACCGGGACAGGACCCGAAGCTTTCTTT. Translating it yields CASSRTGTGPEAFF. Drawing the rest from reference TRBV5-4 and TRBJ1-1, the complete variable domain is ETGVTQSPTHLIKTRGQQVTLRCSSQSGHNTVSWYQQALGQGPQFIFQYYREEENGRGNFPPRFSGLQFPNYSSELNVNALELDDSALYLCASSRTGTGPEAFFGQGTRLTVV.

A note on this clone: A junction end diverges from the germline sequence, so it may reflect a read error. The J gene is TRBJ1-5, the V gene TRBV9, with 9 nucleotides matching TRBD1. Germline CDR1 reads SGDLS; CDR2 reads YYNGEE. The CDR3 length is 15 residues. The CDR3 DNA follows: TGTGCCAGCAGCGTAGCTACAGGGGGCAACCAGCCCCAGCATTTT. This codes for CASSVATGGNQPQHF.

The genes are TRBV11-2 and TRBJ2-7, with 7 bases matching TRBD1. With 5 bases clipped from V and 4 bases from J, the junction kept 8 bases outside the gene matches. The V gene's germline CDR1 is SGHAT and CDR2 FQNNGV. The CDR3 totals 14 residues. CDR3 region: CASSVQDRAYEQYF. DNA for the CDR3: TGTGCCAGCAGCGTGCAAGACAGGGCGTACGAGCAGTACTTC.

The V and J genes are TRBV6-1 and TRBJ1-2; D uncertain. CDR3 size: 13 residues. The germline V gene encodes CDR1 MNHNS and CDR2 SASEGT. Trimming removed 5 bases at V and 7 bases at J, with 14 bases between. CDR3 loop: CASSRDQLGGYTF. The DNA of the CDR3 is TGTGCCAGCAGTCGAGACCAGCTAGGTGGCTACACCTTC.

The CDR3 reads CSVGPTYGYTF. The CDR3 DNA reads as TGCAGCGTTGGACCTACCTATGGCTACACCTTC. The chain links TRBV29-1 to TRBJ1-2; D uncertain. The length of the CDR3 is 11 residues. V gave up 4 bases and J gave up 4 bases, with 7 bases separating them. The germline V gene encodes CDR1 SQVTM and CDR2 ANQGSEA.

J is TRBJ2-2 and V is TRBV5-1; the D gene is possibly TRBD2 (5 bases). The V end was cut by 0 bases, the J end by 7 bases, with 10 bases between. CDR1 SGHRS and CDR2 YFSETQ come from the germline V gene. There are 14 residues in the CDR3. CDR3 in DNA: TGCGCCAGCAGCTTGGATGTAGCGAGCGGGGAGCTGTTTTTT. The encoded protein is CASSLDVASGELFF.

The V gene is TRBV15, the J gene TRBJ2-2, with D possibly TRBD2 on 6 matching bases. The CDR3 has 13 residues. Deletions cut 9 bases from V and 0 bases from J, with 8 bases between. In germline, CDR1 is LNHNV, CDR2 YYDKDF (reference sequence). The CDR3 spells CATGTPNTGELFF. In DNA form, the CDR3 reads TGTGCCACGGGGACTCCGAACACCGGGGAGCTGTTTTTT. Full variable domain (rest looked up from reference TRBV15 and TRBJ2-2): DAMVIQNPRYQVTQFGKPVTLSCSQTLNHNVMYWYQQKSSQAPKLLFHYYDKDFNNEADTPDNFQSRRPNTSFCFLDIRSPGLGDTAMYLCATGTPNTGELFFGEGSRLTVL.

The rearrangement uses TRBV18 and TRBJ1-2; TRBD1 matches at 7 bases. Looked up from germline, CDR1 is KGHSH and CDR2 is LQKENI. The trim removed 3 bases at V and 8 bases at J, leaving 12 bases unmatched. CDR3 length: 15 residues. CDR3 sequence: CASSPTNRGMGGYTF. The CDR3 DNA reads TGTGCCAGCTCACCTACAAACAGGGGTATGGGCGGCTACACCTTC. Based on the CDR3 plus reference TRBV18 and TRBJ1-2, the full variable domain is NAGVMQNPRHLVRRRGQEARLRCSPMKGHSHVYWYRQLPEEGLKFMVYLQKENIIDESGMPKERFSAEFPKEGPSILRIQQVVRGDSAAYFCASSPTNRGMGGYTFGSGTRLTVV.

The rearrangement uses TRBV5-1 and TRBJ2-5; 10 nucleotides agree with TRBD2. This CDR3 has 20 residues. Germline CDR1 is SGHRS and CDR2 is YFSETQ. The trim removed 1 base at V and 4 bases at J, leaving 19 bases unmatched. CDR3 bases: TGCGCCAGCAGCTTGATTTCCAGCGGGAGGGTCCGGGAATCTCGAGAGACCCAGTACTTC. Translation gives CASSLISSGRVRESRETQYF.